This T cell receptor beta chain was retrieved from a study of blood T cell repertoires in COVID-19. Study-level background: From the United States, Italy and Spain came samples of acute and convalescent COVID-19. The analysed material was cDNA or gDNA that came from T cells, B-cell-depleted T cells, or PBMCs.

This clone has just one count. Cohorts were determined from participant-reported clinical history. Sequencing used immunoSEQ multiplex PCR; TCRdb keeps in-frame clones, though not all of them. Of about 300,000 clones listed, about 89% are singletons. Germline CDR1 is MDHEN and CDR2 is SYDVKM. Trimming removed 8 bases from V and 1 base from J, with 8 bases in between. CDR3 size: 12 residues. The material sequenced was PBMCs or T cells enriched from blood (not recorded which). This receptor was taken from a young woman who had recovered from COVID-19. The chain carries TRBV28 and TRBJ1-1; possibly TRBD1 for D (6 bases). The CDR3 coding sequence is TGTGCCAGCTCGACAGGGAACACTGAAGCTTTCTTT. Amino acids: CASSTGNTEAFF.